One sample yielded the 19 T cell receptor beta chains listed below, sequenced in a study of T cells in Graves' hyperthyroidism and ophthalmopathy. Amplification of TCR beta CDR3 regions was performed using RNA transcripts as template. In the first-round RT-PCR of the TCR CDR3, the HTBI primer set was used. In TCRdb, the multiplex PCR reads were re-called with MiXCR into one record per CDR3 protein. This sample has 250,000 or so distinct CDR3 sequences, with approximately 14% found just once. Sequenced sample: blood. These TCRs come from a woman between 40 and 55 years old with Graves' hyperthyroidism that later progressed to Graves' ophthalmopathy.

This chain joins TRBV30 and TRBJ1-2; 8 bases match TRBD1. The CDR3 is 13 amino acids. Germline V gene data show CDR1 as GTSNPN and CDR2 as SVGIG (reference sequence). V lost 2 bases to trimming and J lost 4 bases; unmatched junction nucleotides: 3. The CDR3 nucleotides read TGTGCCTGGAGTCAGGGGGCGGCCTATGGCTACACCTTC. Its translation is CAWSQGAAYGYTF.

The rearrangement links TRBV5-1 to TRBJ2-5; D might be TRBD1 (7 bases). This CDR3 is 15 amino acids long. Germline values: CDR1 SGHRS, CDR2 YFSETQ. The ends were cut back, 1 base at V and 5 bases at J, with 15 bases in the middle. The CDR3 region is CASSLQVTGRETQYF. Here the CDR3 DNA reads TGCGCCAGCAGCTTGCAGGTGACAGGGAGGGAGACCCAGTACTTC.

This clonotype was recorded at least ten times. The chain combines TRBV7-9 with TRBJ2-3, with 8 nucleotides matching TRBD1. Germline trimming cut 5 bases from V and 6 bases from J; bases unmatched to any gene: 16. The CDR3 is made up of 17 amino acids. The V gene's germline CDR1 is SEHNR and CDR2 FQNEAQ (reference sequence). The CDR3 region has the DNA TGTGCCAGCAGCCGCCCGAGGACAGGGCAAACGGGGGATACGCAGTATTTT. Its translation is CASSRPRTGQTGDTQYF.

The rearrangement uses TRBV15 and TRBJ2-7; TRBD1 agrees at 8 bases. CDR3 size: 16 residues. V was pared by 1 base and J by 4 bases, with 9 bases of the junction left unmatched. Germline CDR1 LNHNV, CDR2 YYDKDF (reference sequence). CDR3 sequence (DNA): TGTGCCACCAGCAGAGCCCCAGGACAGGGTCGGTACGAGCAGTACTTC. It yields the protein CATSRAPGQGRYEQYF.

This clonotype was seen ten or more times. This chain connects TRBV27 to TRBJ2-1, with D uncertain. V was pared by 6 bases and J by 0 bases, with 12 bases between. Germline V gene data show CDR1 as MNHEY and CDR2 as SMNVEV (reference sequence). This CDR3 has 15 residues. The CDR3 loop reads CASSYIGSSYNEQFF. CDR3 in DNA: TGTGCCAGCAGCTATATAGGTAGCTCCTACAATGAGCAGTTCTTC.

Regarding this clonotype: Possible read error: a much larger clone is one base away. V and J are TRBV18 and TRBJ2-3, with TRBD2 matching 8 bases. CDR3 length equals 14 residues. Looked up from germline, CDR1 is KGHSH and CDR2 is LQKENI. Unmatched junction bases numbered 2, after V lost 4 bases and J lost 2 bases. CDR3 in amino acids: CASSLAGPTDTQYF. In DNA form, the CDR3 reads TGTGCCAGCTCACTAGCGGGACCCACAGATACGCAGTATTTT.

At least ten counts were recorded for this clonotype. The chain uses TRBV10-3 and TRBJ2-1; maybe TRBD2 (5 bases). CDR3 length: 12 amino acids. CDR1 and CDR2 from the germline V gene are ENHRY and SYGVKD. Trimming took off 8 bases at V and 6 bases at J, with 11 bases between the two ends. The CDR3: CAISDWANEQFF. In DNA, the CDR3 is TGTGCCATCTCGGACTGGGCCAATGAGCAGTTCTTC.

This clonotype was counted ten times or more. The chain recombines TRBV20-1 with TRBJ2-3; D possibly corresponds to TRBD1 (7 bases). The CDR3 runs to 14 residues. Trimming took 0 bases from V and 2 from J, leaving 9 bases between them. CDR1 and CDR2 (germline): DFQATT, SNEGSKA (reference sequence). In nucleotides, the CDR3 is TGCAGTGCTAGAGACAGGGGGGACACAGATACGCAGTATTTT. The encoded protein is CSARDRGDTDTQYF.

This clonotype showed up many times. The chain combines TRBV20-1 with TRBJ2-7, with D perhaps matching TRBD1 (6 bases). The CDR3 spans 13 residues. V was clipped by 4 bases and J by 4 bases, with 14 bases between them. From germline, CDR1 is DFQATT and CDR2 SNEGSKA (reference sequence). CDR3 loop: CSATRQVRYEQYF. The DNA of the CDR3 is TGCAGTGCTACAAGACAGGTTCGGTACGAGCAGTACTTC.

The chain couples TRBV12-5 to TRBJ2-7, with D perhaps matching TRBD2 (6 bases). Trimming took 2 bases from V and 7 from J, leaving 12 bases between them. The CDR3 runs 13 residues. Germline V gene sequence: CDR1 LGHNT, CDR2 FRNRAP. The CDR3 bases are TGTGCTAGTGGTTTGACGGGAGTAGAAGAGCAGTACTTC. It codes for CASGLTGVEEQYF.

This rearrangement joins TRBV20-1 to TRBJ1-5; 11 bases align to TRBD1. The CDR3 contains 14 residues. After removal of 6 bases from V and 2 bases from J, the junction contained 3 bases not matched to a gene. Germline V lookup: CDR1 DFQATT, CDR2 SNEGSKA (reference sequence). CDR3 loop: CSARGQGGNQPQHF. The CDR3 DNA reads TGCAGTGCCCGGGGACAGGGGGGCAATCAGCCCCAGCATTTT.

The table lists this clonotype with many counts. The chain recombines TRBV7-9 with TRBJ2-5, with TRBD1 identical over 9 bases. CDR3 length: 15 amino acids. V gave up 3 bases and J gave up 5 bases; unmatched junction bases: 7. Germline V gives CDR1 SEHNR, CDR2 FQNEAQ (reference sequence). The CDR3 reads CASSFPGQGFETQYF. In DNA form, the CDR3 reads TGTGCCAGCAGCTTTCCGGGACAGGGTTTCGAGACCCAGTACTTC.

In its sample, this clonotype was seen many times. V and J are TRBV7-9 and TRBJ1-1, with TRBD1 as a possible D gene (5 bases). The V gene's germline CDR1 is SEHNR and CDR2 FQNEAQ (reference sequence). This CDR3 spans 13 amino acids. Trimming shortened V by 5 bases and J by 7 bases, and 14 bases separated the two germline ends. The CDR3 nucleotides are TGTGCCAGCAGCGCCCCGGGGGGTCATGAAGCTTTCTTT. It yields the protein CASSAPGGHEAFF.

This clonotype was found many times. The chain employs TRBV18 and TRBJ2-1, with 7 positions matching TRBD1. From germline, CDR1 is KGHSH and CDR2 LQKENI. The CDR3 spans 17 residues. V gave up 7 bases and J gave up 1 base; unmatched junction bases: 13. CDR3 residues: CASLPTGQDYSYNEQFF. As DNA, the CDR3 is TGTGCCAGCTTACCTACTGGACAGGATTATTCCTACAATGAGCAGTTCTTC.

The table lists this clonotype with many counts. The rearrangement uses TRBV2 and TRBJ2-7; 10 bases align to TRBD2. The germline V gene has CDR1 SNHLY and CDR2 FYNNEI. This CDR3 comprises 16 residues. J gave up 2 bases and V 7 bases, and 11 bases lay outside the gene matches. The CDR3 nucleotides are TGTGCCAGCACCCAGCGGGAGGGCCTCTTAGCCTACGAGCAGTACTTC. Residues: CASTQREGLLAYEQYF.

This clonotype showed up many times. This sequence joins TRBV19 and TRBJ2-1; D unresolved. Germline V lookup: CDR1 LNHDA, CDR2 SQIVND (reference sequence). Trimming left V 6 bases short and J 4 bases short, with 16 bases between. This CDR3 is 15 amino acids long. The CDR3 nucleotides are TGTGCCAGTAGCAAAGAAGTGGGCATATACAATGAGCAGTTCTTC. This sequence encodes CASSKEVGIYNEQFF.

This clonotype was seen repeatedly, ten times or more. The chain couples TRBV6-1 to TRBJ2-2; 10 bases agree with TRBD2. The CDR3 is 17 amino acids. J was trimmed by 1 base and V by 6 bases; bases with no gene match: 8. CDR1 is MNHNS, CDR2 SASEGT, per germline. The CDR3 bases are TGTGCCAGCAGATCTAGCGGGAGAAGCCAGAACACCGGGGAGCTGTTTTTT. Translating gives CASRSSGRSQNTGELFF.

This chain joins TRBV5-1 and TRBJ2-5; 9 nucleotides line up with TRBD2. Germline CDR1 reads SGHRS; CDR2 reads YFSETQ. This CDR3 region has 16 residues. V lost 4 bases, J lost 1 base, and 8 bases stayed unmatched. CDR3 sequence (DNA): TGCGCCAGCAGCGGTTTGGCGGGAGGGCCCCAAGAGACCCAGTACTTC. Translation: CASSGLAGGPQETQYF.

This clonotype was counted at least ten times. The chain has TRBV27 and TRBJ2-7, with D maybe TRBD1 (7 bases). Germline V gene sequence: CDR1 MNHEY, CDR2 SMNVEV (reference sequence). This CDR3 has 15 residues. With 5 bases removed from V and 4 bases from J, the gap between germline ends came to 18 bases. For the CDR3, the DNA is TGTGCCAGCAGTCCCCCAGGGGGGAGTCTGTACGAGCAGTACTTC. Amino acid sequence: CASSPPGGSLYEQYF.